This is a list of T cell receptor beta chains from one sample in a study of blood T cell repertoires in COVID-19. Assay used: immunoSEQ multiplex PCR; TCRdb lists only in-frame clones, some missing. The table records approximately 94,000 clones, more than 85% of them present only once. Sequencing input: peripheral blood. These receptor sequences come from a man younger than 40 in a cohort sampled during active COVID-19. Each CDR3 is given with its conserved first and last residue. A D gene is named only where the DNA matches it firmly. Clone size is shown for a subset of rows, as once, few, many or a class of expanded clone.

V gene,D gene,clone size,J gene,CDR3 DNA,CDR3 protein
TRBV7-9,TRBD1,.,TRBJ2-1,TGTGCCAGCAGCTCTTCATGGGACAGGGGTTTCTACAATGAGCAGTTCTTC,CASSSSWDRGFYNEQFF
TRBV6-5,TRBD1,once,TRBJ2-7,TGTGCCAGCAGTTTCGCCGGGACAGGGGGATACGAGCAGTACTTC,CASSFAGTGGYEQYF
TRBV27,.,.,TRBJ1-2,TGTGCCAGCAGCTTAGGTGGGACACCGGCTTTCTATGGCTACACCTTC,CASSLGGTPAFYGYTF
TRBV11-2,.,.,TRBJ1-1,TGTGCCAGCAGCTCTCCCAGGGTAACTGAAGCTTTCTTT,CASSSPRVTEAFF
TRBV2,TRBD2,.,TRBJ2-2,TGTGCCAGCAGTGAACGGATAGCGGGTAACGGGGAGCTGTTTTTT,CASSERIAGNGELFF
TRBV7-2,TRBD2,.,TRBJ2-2,TGTGCCAGCAACTTAGCGGGGGGGTCTCGACTTGGGACCGGGGAGCTGTTTTTT,CASNLAGGSRLGTGELFF
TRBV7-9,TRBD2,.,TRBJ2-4,TGTGCCAGCAGCCCAGGACTAGCGGGGGCCCCAATAGCCAAAAACATTCAGTACTTC,CASSPGLAGAPIAKNIQYF
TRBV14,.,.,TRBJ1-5,TGTGCCAGCAGCCAAGATGGTACGGGAACGGAGCCCCAGCATTTT,CASSQDGTGTEPQHF
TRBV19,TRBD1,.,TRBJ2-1,TGTGCCAGTAGTATAGATACAGGGGTCGGTTCGTCGTATTACAATGAGCAGTTCTTC,CASSIDTGVGSSYYNEQFF
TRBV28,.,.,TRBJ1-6,TGTGCCAGCAGTTTATCACAGGGCGTCAATTCACCCCTCCACTTT,CASSLSQGVNSPLHF
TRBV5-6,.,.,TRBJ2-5,TGTGCCAGCAGCTTGGCAGGGGAGGGGACCCAGTACTTC,CASSLAGEGTQYF
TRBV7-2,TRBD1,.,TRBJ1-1,TGTGCCAGCAGTTTAGGACAGGGGGTTACTGAAGCTTTCTTT,CASSLGQGVTEAFF
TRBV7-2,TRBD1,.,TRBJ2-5,TGTGCCAGCAGCTCTCGACAGGGGCAAGAGACCCAGTACTTC,CASSSRQGQETQYF
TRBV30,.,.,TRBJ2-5,TGTGCCTGGGCCCCGGGGGGCGGAGGGACCCAGTACTTC,CAWAPGGGGTQYF
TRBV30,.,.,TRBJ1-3,TGTGCCTGGAGTTCGGGGGCTGGAAACACCATATATTTT,CAWSSGAGNTIYF
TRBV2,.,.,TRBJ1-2,TGTGCCAGCACCGCAGGAGGCTCCCCTTCCTTC,CASTAGGSPSF
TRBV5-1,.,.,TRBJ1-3,TGCGCCAGCAGCTTCGGGGATCTCTCTGGAAACACCATATATTTT,CASSFGDLSGNTIYF
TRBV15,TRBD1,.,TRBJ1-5,TGTGCCACCAGCGCTTGGGACAGCCCAAATCAGCCCCAGCATTTT,CATSAWDSPNQPQHF
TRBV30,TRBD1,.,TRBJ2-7,TGTGCCTGGAGTAAAGGGGGCAGGGATGCGTCCTACGAGCAGTACTTC,CAWSKGGRDASYEQYF
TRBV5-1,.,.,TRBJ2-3,TGCGCCAGCAGCTTTGGACAGTCTGCAGATACGCAGTATTTT,CASSFGQSADTQYF
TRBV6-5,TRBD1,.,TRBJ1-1,TGTGCCAGCAGTTACTCAGACAGGGACACTGAAGCTTTCTTT,CASSYSDRDTEAFF
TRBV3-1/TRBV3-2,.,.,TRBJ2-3,TGTGCCAGCAGCCCGCGGAGGGGGCAGAGGGATACGCAGTATTTT,CASSPRRGQRDTQYF
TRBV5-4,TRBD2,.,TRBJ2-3,TGTGCCATCTCCGGGACTAGCGTCGACACAGATACGCAGTATTTT,CAISGTSVDTDTQYF
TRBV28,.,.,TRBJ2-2,TGTGCCAGCACCCTCGGACAGTTCACCGGGGAGCTGTTTTTT,CASTLGQFTGELFF
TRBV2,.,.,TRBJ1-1,TGTGCCAGCAGCGATGACAGATCCACTGAAGCTTTCTTT,CASSDDRSTEAFF
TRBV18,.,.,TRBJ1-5,TGTGCCAGCTCACCGGAGGCGGACAGAAATCTCTGGTTT,CASSPEADRNLWF
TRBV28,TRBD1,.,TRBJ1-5,TGTGCCAGCAGTTTAGGGGACAGGGGAAGACAGCCCCAGCATTTT,CASSLGDRGRQPQHF
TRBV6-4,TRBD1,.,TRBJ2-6,TGTGCCAGCAGCATGGGACAGGGGGACTCTGGGGCCAACGTCCTGACTTTC,CASSMGQGDSGANVLTF
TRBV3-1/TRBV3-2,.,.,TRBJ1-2,TGTGCCAGCAGCCATGTCAGGGGTGGCTACACCTTC,CASSHVRGGYTF
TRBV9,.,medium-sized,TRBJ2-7,TGTGCCAGCAGCGCAGGCTACGAGCAGTACTTC,CASSAGYEQYF
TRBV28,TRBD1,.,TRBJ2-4,TGTGCCAGCAGCCCTGGGACAGGGTTGTCGGGGAACATTCAGTACTTC,CASSPGTGLSGNIQYF
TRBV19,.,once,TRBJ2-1,TGTGCCAGTAGTATCCAGGGTTATGAGCAGTTCTTC,CASSIQGYEQFF
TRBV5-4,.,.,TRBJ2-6,TGTGCCAGCAGCTCGATGCAGGCCGCAGGGGCCAACGTCCTGACTTTC,CASSSMQAAGANVLTF
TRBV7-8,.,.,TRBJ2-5,TGTGCCAGCAGCTTAGCGGTGGGAACAGGAGGGGAGACCCAGTACTTC,CASSLAVGTGGETQYF
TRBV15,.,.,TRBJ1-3,TGTGCCACCAGCGCAGGAGGGTTAAACGGAAACACCATATATTTT,CATSAGGLNGNTIYF
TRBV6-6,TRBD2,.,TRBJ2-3,TGTGCCAGCAGTTACTCCTCCCAGCGGGAAACAGATACGCAGTATTTT,CASSYSSQRETDTQYF
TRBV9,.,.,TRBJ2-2,TGTGCCAGCAGCGTAGCTACAGGCCACACCGGGGAGCTGTTTTTT,CASSVATGHTGELFF
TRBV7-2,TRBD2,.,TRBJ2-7,TGTGCCAGCAGCGAGACTAGCGGAACCTACGAGCAGTACTTC,CASSETSGTYEQYF
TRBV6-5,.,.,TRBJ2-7,TGTGCCAGCGGCCGGACAGACTTCTCCTACGAGCAGTACTTC,CASGRTDFSYEQYF
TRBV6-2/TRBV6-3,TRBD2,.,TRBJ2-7,TGTGCCAGCAGCCACGATTCTGGCGGGGGATACGAGCAGTACTTC,CASSHDSGGGYEQYF
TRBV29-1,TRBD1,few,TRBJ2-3,TGCAGCGTAGCAGGGGGCGCGGTGGGTACGCAGTATTTT,CSVAGGAVGTQYF